This TCR beta chain was identified in a study of cytomegalovirus exposure and HLA in healthy donors. Primers: 60 Vbeta forward and 13 Jbeta reverse. The table came from immunoSEQ multiplex PCR; TCRdb's copy has only in-frame clones and leaves some out. The sample comprises 150,000 to 250,000 clones, roughly four fifths of which are singletons, and about 2.1% rests with the top ten. Germline CDR1 is MNHEY and CDR2 is SMNVEV (reference sequence). Trimming took off 6 bases at V and 2 bases at J, with 17 bases between the two ends. CDR3 length: 15 residues. The sample was PBMCs. The TCR originated in a young man in good health and CMV-seronegative. The rearrangement joins TRBV27 to TRBJ2-7; TRBD1 is a possible D gene (6 bases). Here the CDR3 reads CASRSLGTTTYEQYF. The DNA of the CDR3 is TGTGCCAGCAGATCCCTTGGGACAACAACCTACGAGCAGTACTTC.